The present TCR beta chain was sequenced within a study of T cell repertoires in cytomegalovirus infection. Overall study context: Newly reported HLA-C-restricted and thoroughly characterized HLA-B-restricted CMV epitopes were employed. CMV infection plus the matching HLA type was flagged by public TCR beta signatures. Study findings and constraints: Dominating the ex vivo response were HLA-C-restricted CMV-specific TCR beta clonotypes. Frequencies of public TCR beta families were cumulated, and this identified carriers of CMV plus the relevant HLA.

CDR3 length equals 18 residues. Germline values: CDR1 SGHDT, CDR2 YYEEEE. After removal of 0 bases from V and 3 bases from J, the junction contained 8 bases not matched to a gene. TCRdb itself ran the reads through MiXCR, one entry per CDR3 protein. The table lists under 450,000 distinct CDR3 sequences, about 35% of them singletons, with less than 15% in the top ten. On this clonotype itself: As yet, its antigen is unknown.

The receptor was isolated from a human donor in good health (CMV status not recorded). Some clones in this sample may be carry-over from other donors' samples. The chain links TRBV5-6 to TRBJ2-6, with 8 bases lining up with TRBD1. The sequencing here drew on cultured PBMCs, taken from culture after CMV antigen stimulation. The CDR3 reads CASSLGRQGRNGANVLTF. The CDR3 region has the DNA TGTGCCAGCAGCTTGGGCCGACAGGGGAGGAATGGGGCCAACGTCCTGACTTTC.